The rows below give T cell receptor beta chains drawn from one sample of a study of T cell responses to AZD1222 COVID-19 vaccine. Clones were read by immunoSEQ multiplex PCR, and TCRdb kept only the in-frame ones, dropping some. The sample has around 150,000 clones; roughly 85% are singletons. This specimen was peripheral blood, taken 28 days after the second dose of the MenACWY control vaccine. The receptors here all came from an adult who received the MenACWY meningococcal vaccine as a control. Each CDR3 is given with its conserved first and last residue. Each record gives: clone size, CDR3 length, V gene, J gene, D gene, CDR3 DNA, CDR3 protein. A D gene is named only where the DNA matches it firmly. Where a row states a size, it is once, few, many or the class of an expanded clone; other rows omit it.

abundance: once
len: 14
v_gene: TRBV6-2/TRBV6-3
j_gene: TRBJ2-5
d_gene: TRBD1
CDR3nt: TGTGCCAGCAGTTACCGGACAGGGCAAGAGACCCAGTACTTC
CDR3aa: CASSYRTGQETQYF

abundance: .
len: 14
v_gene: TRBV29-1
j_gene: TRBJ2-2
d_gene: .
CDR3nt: TGCAGCGTCGCGGACACCGCGTGGACCGGGGAGCTGTTTTTT
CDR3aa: CSVADTAWTGELFF

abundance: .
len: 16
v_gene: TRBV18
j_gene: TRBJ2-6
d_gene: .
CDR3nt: TGTGCCAGCTCACGTTCAGGGCTAGCTGGGGCCAACGTCCTGACTTTC
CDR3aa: CASSRSGLAGANVLTF

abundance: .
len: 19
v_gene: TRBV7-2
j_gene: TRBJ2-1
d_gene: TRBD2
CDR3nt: TGTGCCAGCAGCTCTCCGGGGGGTAGCGGGAGGGGATCCTACAATGAGCAGTTCTTC
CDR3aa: CASSSPGGSGRGSYNEQFF

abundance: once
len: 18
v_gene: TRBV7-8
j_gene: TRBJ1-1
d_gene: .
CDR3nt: TGTGCCAGCAGCTTAGTTCCCGCCGGGATACAAAGAAGGACTGAAGCTTTCTTT
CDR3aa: CASSLVPAGIQRRTEAFF

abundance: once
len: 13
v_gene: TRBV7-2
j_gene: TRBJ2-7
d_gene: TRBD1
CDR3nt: TGTGCCAGCAGCTTACAAACAGGGGACGAGCAGTACTTC
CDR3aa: CASSLQTGDEQYF

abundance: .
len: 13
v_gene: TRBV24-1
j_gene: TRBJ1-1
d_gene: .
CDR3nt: TGTGCCACCAGAGGGAATGAGGACACTGAAGCTTTCTTT
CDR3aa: CATRGNEDTEAFF

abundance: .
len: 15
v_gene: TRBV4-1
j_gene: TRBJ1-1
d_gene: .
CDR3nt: TGCGCCAGCAGCCAGCTTACGGGGTTGAGCACTGAAGCTTTCTTT
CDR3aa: CASSQLTGLSTEAFF

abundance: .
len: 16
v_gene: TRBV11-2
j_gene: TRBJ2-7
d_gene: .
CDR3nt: TGTGCCAGCAGCCTCCTCCGAGGCGGGGCCGCCTACGAGCAGTACTTC
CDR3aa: CASSLLRGGAAYEQYF

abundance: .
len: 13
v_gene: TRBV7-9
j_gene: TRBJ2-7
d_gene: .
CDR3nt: TGTGCCAGCAGCTTAGGAGCGGGACAAGAGCAGTACTTC
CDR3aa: CASSLGAGQEQYF

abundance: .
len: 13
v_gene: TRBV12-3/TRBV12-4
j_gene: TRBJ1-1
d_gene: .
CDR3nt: TGTGCCAGCAGTTTAGGAGGGGTGGCTGAAGCTTTCTTT
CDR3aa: CASSLGGVAEAFF

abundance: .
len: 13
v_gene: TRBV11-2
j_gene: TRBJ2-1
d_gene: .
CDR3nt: TGTGCCAGCAGCTCATACAGGAGTACGGAGCAGTTCTTC
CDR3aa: CASSSYRSTEQFF

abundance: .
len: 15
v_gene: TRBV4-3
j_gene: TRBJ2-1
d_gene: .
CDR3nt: TGCGCCAGCAGCCGCCAGACAGGATTATACAATGAGCAGTTCTTC
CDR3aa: CASSRQTGLYNEQFF

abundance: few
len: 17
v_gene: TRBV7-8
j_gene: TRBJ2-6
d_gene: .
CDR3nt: TGTGCCAGCAGCTTAGAGGACCGATTCTCTGGGGCCAACGTCCTGACTTTC
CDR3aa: CASSLEDRFSGANVLTF

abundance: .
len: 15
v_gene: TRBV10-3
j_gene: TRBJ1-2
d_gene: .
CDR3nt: TGTGCCATCAGTCCCTCAGGGAGCGCCAACTATGGCTACACCTTC
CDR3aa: CAISPSGSANYGYTF

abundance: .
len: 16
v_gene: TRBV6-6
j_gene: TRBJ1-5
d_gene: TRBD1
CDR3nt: TGTGCCAGCAGAAACCACCGGGACAGTAGCAATCAGCCCCAGCATTTT
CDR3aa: CASRNHRDSSNQPQHF

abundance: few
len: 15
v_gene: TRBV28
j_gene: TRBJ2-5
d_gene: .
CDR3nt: TGTGCCAGCAGTTTACCGGGGACGAGCCAAGAGACCCAGTACTTC
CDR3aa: CASSLPGTSQETQYF

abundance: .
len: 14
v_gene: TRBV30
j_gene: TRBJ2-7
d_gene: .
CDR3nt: TGTGCCTGGAGTTGGCAGGCACTCTCCTACGAGCAGTACTTC
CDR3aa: CAWSWQALSYEQYF

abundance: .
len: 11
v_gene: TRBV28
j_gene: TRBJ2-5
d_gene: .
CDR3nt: TGTGCCAGCAGTGAAGCCGCGACCCAGTACTTC
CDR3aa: CASSEAATQYF

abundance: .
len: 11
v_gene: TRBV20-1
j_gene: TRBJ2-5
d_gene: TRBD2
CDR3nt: TGCAGTGCTTCGGGAGGAAAGACCCAGTACTTC
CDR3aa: CSASGGKTQYF

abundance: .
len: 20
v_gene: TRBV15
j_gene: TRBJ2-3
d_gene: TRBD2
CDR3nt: TGTGCCACCAGCAGAGCCAGGGGACTAGCGGGAGAGGCTAGCACAGATACGCAGTATTTT
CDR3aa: CATSRARGLAGEASTDTQYF

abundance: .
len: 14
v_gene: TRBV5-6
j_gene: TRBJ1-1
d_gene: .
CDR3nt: TGTGCCAGCAGCAAGGACGTCGCGAGGACTGAAGCTTTCTTT
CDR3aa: CASSKDVARTEAFF

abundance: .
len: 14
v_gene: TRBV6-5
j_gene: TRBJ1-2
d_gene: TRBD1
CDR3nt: TGTGCCAGCAGTACCGCCGGGACAGGGTTTGGCTACACCTTC
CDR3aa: CASSTAGTGFGYTF

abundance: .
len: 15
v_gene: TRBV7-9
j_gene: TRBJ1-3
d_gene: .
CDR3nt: TGTGCCATTAAAGACCCAACAGACTCTGGAAACACCATATATTTT
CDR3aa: CAIKDPTDSGNTIYF

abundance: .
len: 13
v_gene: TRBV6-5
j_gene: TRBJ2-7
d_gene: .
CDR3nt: TGTGCCAGCAGTCAAAGGGGGTACGGGGTATTGTACTTC
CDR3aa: CASSQRGYGVLYF

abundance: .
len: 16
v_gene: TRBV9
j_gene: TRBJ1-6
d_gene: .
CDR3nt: TGTGCCAGCAGCGTAGCTCCCTGGAGCCCTAATTCACCCCTCCACTTT
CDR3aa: CASSVAPWSPNSPLHF

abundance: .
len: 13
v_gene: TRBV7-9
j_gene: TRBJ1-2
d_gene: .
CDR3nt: TGTGCCAGCAGCTCGGGGGTGGGCTATGGCTACACCTTC
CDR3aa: CASSSGVGYGYTF

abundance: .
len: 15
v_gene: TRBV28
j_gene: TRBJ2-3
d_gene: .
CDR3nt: TGTGCCAGCAGTTACCTTTTAACTAGACCAGATACGCAGTATTTT
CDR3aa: CASSYLLTRPDTQYF

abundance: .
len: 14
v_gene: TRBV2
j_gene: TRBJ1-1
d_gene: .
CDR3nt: TGTGCCAGCAGTGATATTGGGGGTTACACTGAAGCTTTCTTT
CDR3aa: CASSDIGGYTEAFF

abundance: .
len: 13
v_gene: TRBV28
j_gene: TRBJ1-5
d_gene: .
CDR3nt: TGTGCCAGCAGTCGGGTGGAAGGACAGCCCCAGCATTTT
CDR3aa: CASSRVEGQPQHF

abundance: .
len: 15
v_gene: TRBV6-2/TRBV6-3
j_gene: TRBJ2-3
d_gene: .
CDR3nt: TGTGCCAGCAGTTACAGACACCATAGCACAGATACGCAGTATTTT
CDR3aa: CASSYRHHSTDTQYF

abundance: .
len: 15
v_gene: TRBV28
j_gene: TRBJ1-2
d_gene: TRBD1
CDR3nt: TGTGCCAGCAGTCCCCGGGACAGGTTACTCTATGGCTACACCTTC
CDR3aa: CASSPRDRLLYGYTF

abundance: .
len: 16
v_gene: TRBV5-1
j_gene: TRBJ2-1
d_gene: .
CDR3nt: TGCGCCAGCAGTCACCGGGACCGGAGCTCCTACAATGAGCAGTTCTTC
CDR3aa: CASSHRDRSSYNEQFF

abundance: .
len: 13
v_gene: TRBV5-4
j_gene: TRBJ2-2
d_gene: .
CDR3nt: TGTGCCAGCAGCCTCGAATACACCGGGGAGCTGTTTTTT
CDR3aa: CASSLEYTGELFF

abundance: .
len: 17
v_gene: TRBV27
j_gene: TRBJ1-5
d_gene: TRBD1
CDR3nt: TGTGCCAGCAGCCAACGATCGCCGGGACAGGGCAATCAGCCCCAGCATTTT
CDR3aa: CASSQRSPGQGNQPQHF

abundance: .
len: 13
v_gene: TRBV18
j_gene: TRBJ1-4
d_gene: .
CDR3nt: TGTGCCACAAGGGGCCAGACTAATGAAAAACTGTTTTTT
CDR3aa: CATRGQTNEKLFF

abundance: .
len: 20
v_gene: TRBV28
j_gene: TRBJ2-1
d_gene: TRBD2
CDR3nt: TGTGCCAGCAGCGATGGATATAGCGGGGGGGCACTAAGCTCCTACAATGAGCAGTTCTTC
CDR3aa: CASSDGYSGGALSSYNEQFF

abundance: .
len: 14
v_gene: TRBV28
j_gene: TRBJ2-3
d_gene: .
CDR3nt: TGTGCCAGCAGTCCAGAGGACGGCACAGATACGCAGTATTTT
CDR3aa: CASSPEDGTDTQYF

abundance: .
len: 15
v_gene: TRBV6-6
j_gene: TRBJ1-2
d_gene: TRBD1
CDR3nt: TGTGCCAGCAGTTACGGGGGGACAGCCGACTATGGCTACACCTTC
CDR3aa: CASSYGGTADYGYTF

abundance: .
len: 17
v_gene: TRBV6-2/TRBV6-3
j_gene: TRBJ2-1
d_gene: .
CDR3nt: TGTGCCAGCAGTCACCCTGCAGAGACAGGAGACTACAATGAGCAGTTCTTC
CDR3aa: CASSHPAETGDYNEQFF

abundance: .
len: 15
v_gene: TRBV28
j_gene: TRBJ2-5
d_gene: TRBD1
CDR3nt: TGTGCCAGCAGGGGACAGGGTTCTTTTGAAGAGACCCAGTACTTC
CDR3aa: CASRGQGSFEETQYF

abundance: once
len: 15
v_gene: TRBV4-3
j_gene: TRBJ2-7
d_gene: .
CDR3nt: TGCGCCAGCAGCCAAGAGGAAGGGTTTTGGGGCGAGCAGTACTTC
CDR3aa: CASSQEEGFWGEQYF

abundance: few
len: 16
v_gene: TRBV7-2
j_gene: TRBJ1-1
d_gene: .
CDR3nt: TGTGCCAGCAGCCGGCCGTCGGTTCTGATGAACACTGAAGCTTTCTTT
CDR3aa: CASSRPSVLMNTEAFF

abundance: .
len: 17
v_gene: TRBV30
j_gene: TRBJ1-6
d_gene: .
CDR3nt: TGTGCCTCTTCAAGGGGGGGACACCGGGTGCGGAATTCACCCCTCCACTTT
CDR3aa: CASSRGGHRVRNSPLHF

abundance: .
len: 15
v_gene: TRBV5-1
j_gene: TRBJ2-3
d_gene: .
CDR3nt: TGCGCCAGCAGCTTGGCCGGAGGGACCGCAGATACGCAGTATTTT
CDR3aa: CASSLAGGTADTQYF

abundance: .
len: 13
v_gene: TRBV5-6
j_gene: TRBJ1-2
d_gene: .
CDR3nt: TGTGCCAGCAGCTTGTTCAGGGGCTATGGCTACACCTTC
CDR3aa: CASSLFRGYGYTF

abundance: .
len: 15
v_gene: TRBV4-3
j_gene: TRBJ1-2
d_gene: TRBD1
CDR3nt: TGCGCCAGCCTAAAGTCACAGGGGAGGGGATATGGCTACACCTTC
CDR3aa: CASLKSQGRGYGYTF

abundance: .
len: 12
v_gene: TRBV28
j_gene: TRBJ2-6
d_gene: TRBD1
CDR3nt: TGTGCCAGCAGCCAGACCCGGGACAGGCGAACTTTC
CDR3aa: CASSQTRDRRTF

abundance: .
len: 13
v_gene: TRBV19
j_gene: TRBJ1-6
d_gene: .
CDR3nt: TGTGCCAGTAGTTCAGGGGAGAATTCACCCCTCCACTTT
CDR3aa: CASSSGENSPLHF

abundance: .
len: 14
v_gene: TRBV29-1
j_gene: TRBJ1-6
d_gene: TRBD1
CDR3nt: TGCAGCGCTTCCTCAGGGGGCTCGGATTCACCCCTCCACTTT
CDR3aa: CSASSGGSDSPLHF

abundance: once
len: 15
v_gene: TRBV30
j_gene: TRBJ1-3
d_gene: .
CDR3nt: TGTGCCTGGACCCGACAGGTTCACTCTGGAAACACCATATATTTT
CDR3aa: CAWTRQVHSGNTIYF